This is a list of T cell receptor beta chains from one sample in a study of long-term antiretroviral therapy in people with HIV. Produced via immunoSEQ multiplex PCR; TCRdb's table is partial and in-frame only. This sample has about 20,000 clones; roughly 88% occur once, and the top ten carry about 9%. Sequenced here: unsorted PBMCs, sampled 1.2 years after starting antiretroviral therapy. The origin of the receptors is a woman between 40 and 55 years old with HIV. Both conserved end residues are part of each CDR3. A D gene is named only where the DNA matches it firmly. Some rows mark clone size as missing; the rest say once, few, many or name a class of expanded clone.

CASSPNPGQGGQPQHF,TGTGCCAGTAGCCCCAATCCGGGACAGGGTGGCCAGCCCCAGCATTTT,TRBD1,TRBJ1-5,NA,TRBV19
CATSRGQTIVGNTIYF,TGTGCCACCAGCAGGGGACAGACGATCGTTGGAAACACCATATATTTT,TRBD1,TRBJ1-3,NA,TRBV15
CASKTDSTNYGYTF,TGTGCCAGTAAGACCGACTCTACTAACTATGGCTACACCTTC,NA,TRBJ1-2,NA,TRBV19
CASRRESGYTF,TGTGCCAGCAGGAGAGAGAGTGGCTACACCTTC,NA,TRBJ1-2,few,TRBV2
CASSVGTVGEKLFF,TGTGCCAGCAGTGTTGGGACAGTGGGTGAAAAACTGTTTTTT,TRBD1,TRBJ1-4,NA,TRBV25-1
CASSPGASPSTDTQYF,TGTGCCAGCAGCCCTGGGGCTAGTCCAAGCACAGATACGCAGTATTTT,NA,TRBJ2-3,NA,TRBV7-3
CASSQEWRLAGTVGELFF,TGCGCCAGCAGCCAAGAGTGGCGACTAGCGGGAACGGTCGGGGAGCTGTTTTTT,TRBD2,TRBJ2-2,few,TRBV4-1
CSVPGLVEQGEQFF,TGCAGCGTACCGGGACTAGTGGAACAGGGTGAGCAGTTCTTC,TRBD2,TRBJ2-1,once,TRBV29-1
CASSYAGKSYEQYF,TGTGCCAGCAGTTACGCAGGGAAATCCTACGAGCAGTACTTC,NA,TRBJ2-7,NA,TRBV6-5
CASSLPGTIYEQYF,TGCGCCAGCAGCTTGCCAGGGACCATCTACGAGCAGTACTTC,NA,TRBJ2-7,NA,TRBV5-1
CASSTQRGIQETQYF,TGTGCCAGCAGCACTCAGCGGGGGATCCAAGAGACCCAGTACTTC,TRBD2,TRBJ2-5,NA,TRBV7-9
CSVGEVGDTEAFF,TGCAGCGTTGGGGAAGTGGGGGATACTGAAGCTTTCTTT,NA,TRBJ1-1,NA,TRBV29-1
CASGLGTGLLYEQFF,TGTGCTAGTGGTTTGGGGACAGGCCTACTGTATGAGCAGTTCTTC,TRBD1,TRBJ2-1,NA,TRBV12-5
CASSDRYLTEAFF,TGTGCCAGCAGTGACAGGTACCTCACTGAAGCTTTCTTT,NA,TRBJ1-1,NA,TRBV28
CASSPFQGTEAFF,TGTGCCAGCTCACCTTTCCAAGGCACTGAAGCTTTCTTT,NA,TRBJ1-1,NA,TRBV18
CASSVAGKLPYNEQFF,TGTGCCAGCAGCGTAGCCGGGAAGCTCCCTTACAATGAGCAGTTCTTC,NA,TRBJ2-1,NA,TRBV9
CASSLRFNQPQHF,TGTGCCAGCAGTTTAAGGTTTAATCAGCCCCAGCATTTT,NA,TRBJ1-5,NA,TRBV27
CASSLGGSNNEQFF,TGTGCCAGCAGCTTAGGGGGAAGCAACAATGAGCAGTTCTTC,NA,TRBJ2-1,NA,TRBV5-8
CASSLLIAGGLGEQFF,TGTGCCAGCAGCCTCTTAATAGCGGGAGGGCTTGGTGAGCAGTTCTTC,TRBD2,TRBJ2-1,NA,TRBV14
CATSRVLENNEQFF,TGTGCCACCAGCAGAGTCCTAGAAAACAATGAGCAGTTCTTC,NA,TRBJ2-1,NA,TRBV15
CASSQSLVGNTIYF,TGCGCCAGCAGCCAATCTCTGGTAGGAAACACCATATATTTT,NA,TRBJ1-3,NA,TRBV4-1
CASSFPGRKNEQFF,TGTGCCAGCAGCTTCCCTGGACGGAAGAATGAGCAGTTCTTC,NA,TRBJ2-1,NA,TRBV7-9
CASSLADYNEQFF,TGTGCCAGCAGCCTAGCAGATTACAATGAGCAGTTCTTC,NA,TRBJ2-1,NA,TRBV7-2
CASARQPSNEKLFF,TGTGCCAGCGCCCGACAGCCATCTAATGAAAAACTGTTTTTT,NA,TRBJ1-4,NA,TRBV7-8
CASSQTESNQPQHF,TGTGCCAGCAGCCAGACAGAGTCCAATCAGCCCCAGCATTTT,NA,TRBJ1-5,NA,TRBV4-2
CASRQGHWGRTEAFF,TGTGCCAGCAGACAGGGCCACTGGGGTCGCACTGAAGCTTTCTTT,NA,TRBJ1-1,NA,TRBV6-1
CSVERDSRKETQYF,TGCAGCGTTGAGCGGGACTCAAGGAAAGAGACCCAGTACTTC,NA,TRBJ2-5,NA,TRBV29-1
CASSPTSSYEQYF,TGCGCCAGCAGCCCGACTAGCTCCTACGAGCAGTACTTC,NA,TRBJ2-7,NA,TRBV5-1
CASSAGLNTEAFF,TGTGCCAGTAGCGCTGGACTGAACACTGAAGCTTTCTTT,NA,TRBJ1-1,NA,TRBV19
CASSRTGEGYNEQFF,TGTGCCAGCAGCAGAACAGGGGAGGGATACAATGAGCAGTTCTTC,NA,TRBJ2-1,NA,TRBV9
CASSVASSGDGSYEQYF,TGTGCCAGCAGCGTAGCTTCAAGCGGGGACGGCTCCTACGAGCAGTACTTC,TRBD2,TRBJ2-7,NA,TRBV9